Here is one TCR beta chain with its context. These data are taken from a study of cytomegalovirus exposure and HLA in healthy donors. Between the trimmed V and J ends, which lost 4 bases and 4 bases, there was a span of 11 bases. The CDR3 loop spans 13 amino acids. Germline assignment: CDR1 SGDLS and CDR2 YYNGEE. The PCR ran on 60 Vbeta and 13 Jbeta primers. As handled by the study authors: The count from a later analysis was some 83 million unique TCR beta chains, some 12 million of them shared. The repertoire was sequenced with immunoSEQ multiplex PCR; TCRdb's copy has only in-frame clones and lacks some. From that table come the V and J calls and clone size; the DNA was used to work out D and trimming. This repertoire shows approximately 150,000 clones, approximately 71% found once; its top ten account for about 4.9%.

The sequence derives from a male donor in good health and CMV-seronegative. Sequencing used PBMCs. V and J are TRBV9 and TRBJ1-1; TRBD1 might be the D (5 bases). CDR3 DNA sequence: TGTGCCAGCAGCCCTGGGGCCGTCACTGAAGCTTTCTTT. Encoded protein: CASSPGAVTEAFF.